These 6 T cell receptor beta chains were all obtained from the same sample, sequenced in a study of cytomegalovirus exposure and HLA in healthy donors. Primers: 60 Vbeta forward and 13 Jbeta reverse. Sequenced by immunoSEQ multiplex PCR; TCRdb stores in-frame clones only, minus some. The sample has 100,000 to 150,000 clones, roughly 80% seen once. Sequenced input: PBMCs. The receptors originated from a female donor in good health and CMV-seronegative.

The genes are TRBV6-6 and TRBJ2-3, with 8 nucleotides matching TRBD1. Germline lookup yields CDR1 MNHNY and CDR2 SVGAGI (reference sequence). Trimming at V came to 2 bases and at J to 1 base, leaving 2 bases not matched to a gene. This CDR3 has 15 amino acids. The CDR3 coding sequence is TGTGCCAGCAGTTACCCGGGACAGGGCACAGATACGCAGTATTTT. Protein sequence: CASSYPGQGTDTQYF.

This chain links TRBV7-9 with TRBJ2-5, with 9 nucleotides matching TRBD2. Germline loops: CDR1 SEHNR, CDR2 FQNEAQ (reference sequence). This CDR3 has 15 residues. J lost 5 bases, V lost 4 bases, and 8 bases had no gene match. Here the CDR3 reads CASSSSSGSAETQYF. In nucleotides, the CDR3 is TGTGCCAGCAGCTCCAGTAGCGGGAGTGCGGAGACCCAGTACTTC. Looking up the rest from reference TRBV7-9 and TRBJ2-5 gives the full variable domain: DTGVSQNPRHKITKRGQNVTFRCDPISEHNRLYWYRQTLGQGPEFLTYFQNEAQLEKSRLLSDRFSAERPKGSFSTLEIQRTEQGDSAMYLCASSSSSGSAETQYFGPGTRLLVL.

J is TRBJ2-7 and V is TRBV5-4; 8 positions agree with TRBD1. Germline values: CDR1 SGHNT, CDR2 YYREEE (reference sequence). This CDR3 comprises 15 residues. Trimming removed 4 bases from V and 4 bases from J; junction bases left unmatched: 10. CDR3 loop: CASSVVYGTGYEQYF. Written as DNA, the CDR3 is TGTGCCAGCAGCGTGGTATACGGGACAGGTTACGAGCAGTACTTC.

The CDR3, as DNA: TGTGCCAGCCGCCTAGCGGGAAACAATGAGCAGTTCTTC. It yields the protein CASRLAGNNEQFF. The chain uses TRBV2 and TRBJ2-1; 9 bases agree with TRBD2. CDR1 is SNHLY, CDR2 FYNNEI, per germline. The V and J ends lost 8 bases and 5 bases, in that order; junction bases with no gene match: 4. The CDR3 totals 13 residues.

The J gene is TRBJ2-7, the V gene TRBV5-6; TRBD2 aligns across 11 bases. With V trimmed by 0 bases and J by 4 bases, 3 bases remained unmatched. The germline V gene encodes CDR1 SGHDT and CDR2 YYEEEE. The CDR3 sequence is 15 residues long. CDR3: CASSLGLAGKYEQYF. The CDR3 DNA reads as TGTGCCAGCAGCTTGGGACTAGCGGGAAAATACGAGCAGTACTTC.

V gene TRBV7-3 combines with J gene TRBJ2-3, with 7 bases lining up with TRBD1. V shed 5 bases and J 2 bases; nucleotides not matched to a gene: 4. CDR3 length equals 14 residues. The germline gives CDR1 SGHTA, CDR2 FQGTGA. The CDR3, as DNA: TGTGCCAGCAGCCCGACAGGGTTCACAGATACGCAGTATTTT. Protein sequence: CASSPTGFTDTQYF.